This T cell receptor (beta chain) derives from a study of blood T cell repertoires in COVID-19. Study-wide context: Acute and convalescent COVID-19 samples came from the United States, Italy and Spain. In each case, the material was cDNA or gDNA derived from T cells, B-cell-depleted T cells, or PBMCs.

Germline V gene lookup returns CDR1 SGHTA and CDR2 FQGNSA. This CDR3 contains 12 residues. V was cut by 5 bases and J by 2 bases, with 7 bases left in between. As originally analysed: Nucleated cell number was recorded as an estimate derived from reference gene primer amplification. The protocol was immunoSEQ multiplex PCR, while the TCRdb copy is restricted to in-frame clones and leaves out a portion. V, J and clone size are taken as reported in that table, and D and trimming were inferred from the DNA itself. The data show 400,000 to 550,000 clones, 75% to 90% seen once. The receptor was isolated from a woman aged 25-40 years with acute or convalescent COVID-19. What was sequenced was peripheral blood. This sequence joins TRBV7-2 and TRBJ2-7; D gene unclear. The CDR3: CASSGAPYEQYF. CDR3 nucleotide sequence: TGTGCCAGCAGCGGAGCCCCCTACGAGCAGTACTTC.